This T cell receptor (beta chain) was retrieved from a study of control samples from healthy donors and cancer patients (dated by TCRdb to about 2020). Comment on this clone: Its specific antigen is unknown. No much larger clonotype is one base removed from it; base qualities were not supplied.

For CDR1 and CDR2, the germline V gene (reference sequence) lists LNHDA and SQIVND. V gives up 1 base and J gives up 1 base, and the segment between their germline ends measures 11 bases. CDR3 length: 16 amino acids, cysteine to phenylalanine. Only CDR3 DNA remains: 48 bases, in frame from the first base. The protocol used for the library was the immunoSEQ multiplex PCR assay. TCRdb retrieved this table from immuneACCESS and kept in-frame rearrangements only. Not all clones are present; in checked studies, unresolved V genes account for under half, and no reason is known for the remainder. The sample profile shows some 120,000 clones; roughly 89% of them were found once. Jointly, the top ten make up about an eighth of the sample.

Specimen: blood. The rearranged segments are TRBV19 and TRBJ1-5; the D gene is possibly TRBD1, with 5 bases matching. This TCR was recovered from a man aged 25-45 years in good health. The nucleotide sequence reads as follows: TGTGCCAGTAGTATAGGTGGGGGTTGGAGCAATCAGCCCCAGCATTTT. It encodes CASSIGGGWSNQPQHF.